The clone carrying this TCR beta chain was observed a single time. This entry belongs to a study of blood T cell repertoires in COVID-19. Study overall: Samples came from the United States, Italy and Spain, spanning acute and convalescent COVID-19. T cells, B-cell-depleted T cells, or PBMCs provided the cDNA or gDNA that served as material.

In the original processing: Estimated nucleated cell counts came from reference gene primer amplification. Only in-frame clones appear in the TCRdb table, and some are missing; sequencing was by immunoSEQ multiplex PCR. V, J and clone size derive from that table, while D and trimming were established from the DNA sequence. The sample consists of 71,000 or so clones, more than 75% of them appearing once. V shed 3 bases and J 2 bases; nucleotides not matched to a gene: 10. The CDR3 is 17 amino acids. Germline V CDR1 and CDR2: MDHEN, SYDVKM. The TCR sequence derives from a man in his fifties or sixties with active COVID-19. This chain joins TRBV28 and TRBJ1-2, with TRBD1 matching over 9 bases. Sequenced sample: peripheral blood. CDR3 sequence: CASSFLTGGKGNYGYTF. The CDR3 region has the DNA TGTGCCAGCAGTTTCTTAACAGGGGGCAAGGGAAACTATGGCTACACCTTC.